This T cell receptor (beta chain) was recovered during a study of CDR3 diversity in severe acne. TCRdb recomputed calls from the PCR reads with MiXCR, one row per CDR3 protein. The table lists some 84,000 distinct CDR3 sequences, about 54% of them singletons. Trimming pared 5 bases from V and 11 bases from J, leaving 9 bases between. The CDR3 is 10 amino acids. CDR1 and CDR2 (germline): SGHAT, FQDESV (reference sequence). This clonotype came up many times. The sample consisted of blood. The source is a male donor in good health, without acne. The chain carries TRBV11-1 and TRBJ1-1; D may be TRBD1 (5 bases). The CDR3 DNA sequence: TGTGCCAGCAGCGGGGCGAGTGCTTTCTTT. It specifies CASSGASAFF.